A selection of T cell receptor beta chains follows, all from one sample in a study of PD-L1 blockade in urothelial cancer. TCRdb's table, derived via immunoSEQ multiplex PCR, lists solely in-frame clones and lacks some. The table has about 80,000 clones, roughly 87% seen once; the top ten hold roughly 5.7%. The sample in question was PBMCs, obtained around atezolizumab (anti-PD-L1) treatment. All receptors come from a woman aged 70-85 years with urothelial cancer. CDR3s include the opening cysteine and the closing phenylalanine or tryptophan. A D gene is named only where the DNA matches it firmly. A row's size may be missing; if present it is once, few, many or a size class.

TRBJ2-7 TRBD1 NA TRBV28 CASSKPGQGTYEQYF TGTGCCAGCAGTAAACCGGGACAGGGGACCTACGAGCAGTACTTC
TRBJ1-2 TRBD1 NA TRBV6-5 CASSYSRGGGYTF TGTGCCAGCAGTTACTCGAGAGGGGGCGGCTACACCTTC
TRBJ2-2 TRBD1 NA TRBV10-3 CAISRTGGETGELFF TGTGCCATCAGTAGGACAGGGGGCGAGACCGGGGAGCTGTTTTTT
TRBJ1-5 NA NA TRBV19 CASSIWFRVSNQPQHF TGTGCCAGTAGTATTTGGTTCAGGGTAAGCAATCAGCCCCAGCATTTT
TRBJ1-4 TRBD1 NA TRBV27 CATKPTGDVGKLFF TGTGCCACCAAGCCGACAGGGGACGTTGGAAAACTGTTTTTT
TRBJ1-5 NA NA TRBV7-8 CASSDVGWGNQPQHF TGTGCCAGCAGCGATGTGGGCTGGGGCAATCAGCCCCAGCATTTT
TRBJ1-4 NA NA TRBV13 CASSRGLEGEKLFF TGTGCCAGCAGCCGGGGACTGGAGGGTGAAAAACTGTTTTTT
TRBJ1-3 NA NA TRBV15 CATSWENLSGNTIYF TGTGCCACCAGTTGGGAGAACCTCTCTGGAAACACCATATATTTT
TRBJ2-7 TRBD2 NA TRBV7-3 CASSPDAGTRTYEQYF TGTGCCAGCAGCCCAGACGCCGGGACTAGAACCTACGAGCAGTACTTC
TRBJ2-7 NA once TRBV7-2 CATPGVISYEQYF TGTGCCACCCCCGGGGTGATCTCCTACGAGCAGTACTTC
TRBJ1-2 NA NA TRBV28 CASSSPGAYGYTF TGTGCCAGCAGTTCCCCAGGGGCCTATGGCTACACCTTC
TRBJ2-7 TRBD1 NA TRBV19 CASTTGQGLSYEQYF TGTGCCAGTACTACGGGACAGGGGCTGTCCTACGAGCAGTACTTC
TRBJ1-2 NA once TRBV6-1 CASSEGPQGWTGGAF TGTGCCAGCAGTGAAGGCCCCCAGGGGTGGACCGGGGGGGCCTTC
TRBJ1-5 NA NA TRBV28 CASSLGQHNQPQHF TGTGCCAGCAGCCTCGGACAGCACAATCAGCCCCAGCATTTT
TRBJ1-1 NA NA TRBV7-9 CASSPSTGGVNTEAFF TGTGCCAGCAGCCCCAGTACGGGAGGGGTGAACACTGAAGCTTTCTTT
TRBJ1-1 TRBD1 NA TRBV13 CASSLDRGNTEAFF TGTGCCAGCAGCTTAGACAGGGGTAACACTGAAGCTTTCTTT
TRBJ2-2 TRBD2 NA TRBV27 CASSYHSGGFTGELFF TGTGCCAGCAGTTACCATAGCGGGGGGTTTACCGGGGAGCTGTTTTTT
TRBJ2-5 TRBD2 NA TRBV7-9 CASRPPVRLAGDQETQYF TGTGCCAGCAGACCCCCCGTGAGACTAGCGGGGGACCAAGAGACCCAGTACTTC
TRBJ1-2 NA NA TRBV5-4 CASSWGTGPYGYTF TGTGCCAGCAGCTGGGGCACAGGACCGTATGGCTACACCTTC
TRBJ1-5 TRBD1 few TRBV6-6 CASSGGTGSQPQHF TGTGCCAGCAGTGGAGGGACAGGGAGTCAGCCCCAGCATTTT
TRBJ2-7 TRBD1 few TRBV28 CASSLLAWDRRFYEQYF TGTGCCAGCAGTTTATTGGCTTGGGACAGGAGGTTCTACGAGCAGTACTTC
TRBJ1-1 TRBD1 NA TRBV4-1 CASRLPGQGPEAFF TGCGCCAGCAGACTACCGGGACAGGGCCCTGAAGCTTTCTTT
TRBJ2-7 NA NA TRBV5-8 CASSLTGFEQYF TGTGCCAGCAGCTTGACAGGGTTCGAGCAGTACTTC
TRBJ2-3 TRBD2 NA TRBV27 CASSRTRPDTQYF TGTGCCAGCAGCAGGACTAGACCTGATACGCAGTATTTT
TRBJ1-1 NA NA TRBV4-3 CASSQDYVNTEAFF TGCGCCAGCAGCCAAGATTATGTGAACACTGAAGCTTTCTTT
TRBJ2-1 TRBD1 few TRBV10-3 CAISESTGGSYNEQFF TGTGCCATCAGTGAGTCGACAGGGGGTTCCTACAATGAGCAGTTCTTC
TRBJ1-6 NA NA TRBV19 CASSMRQGSPLHF TGTGCCAGTAGTATGAGGCAGGGTTCACCCCTCCACTTT